Shown below are 8 T cell receptor beta chains from a single sample sequenced in a study of blood T cell repertoires in COVID-19. Using immunoSEQ multiplex PCR, the repertoire was profiled, and TCRdb retains in-frame clones only, with some absent. The sample lists roughly 250,000 clones; 65% to 85% were seen once. The sample comprised peripheral blood. The receptor source for this set is an older person with COVID-19, enrolled during active disease.

This chain uses TRBV5-8 with TRBJ1-1; D gene unclear. Germline V gene sequence: CDR1 SGHTS, CDR2 YDEGEE. The CDR3 covers 15 residues. Trimming took off 0 bases at V and 5 bases at J, with 14 bases between the two ends. The CDR3 bases are TGTGCCAGCAGCTTGGTGGGCAGAAAAAAAACTGAAGCTTTCTTT. Its translation is CASSLVGRKKTEAFF.

This chain uses TRBV4-2 with TRBJ2-2; TRBD1 might be the D (6 bases). This CDR3 comprises 15 residues. The V and J ends lost 6 bases and 1 base respectively, with 12 bases between them. Germline CDR1 LGHNA, CDR2 YNFKEQ. DNA of the CDR3: TGTGCCAGCAGAATCGAGACAGGGAACACCGGGGAGCTGTTTTTT. Amino acid sequence: CASRIETGNTGELFF.

This rearrangement joins TRBV12-3 or TRBV12-4 to TRBJ2-5, with TRBD1 as a possible D gene (5 bases). The CDR3 is 13 residues long. The V end was cut by 7 bases, the J end by 4 bases, with 13 bases between. This CDR3 reads CASTLFGAETQYF. DNA of the CDR3: TGTGCCAGCACCCTCTTTGGGGCAGAGACCCAGTACTTC.

The chain combines TRBV9 with TRBJ2-1; a possible D gene is TRBD2 (5 bases). In germline, CDR1 is SGDLS, CDR2 YYNGEE. The CDR3 has 16 residues. The V gene lost 0 bases and the J gene lost 0 bases, with 10 bases spanning the gap. CDR3 in DNA: TGTGCCAGCAGCGTAGGCCCCGGAGGCTCCTACAATGAGCAGTTCTTC. Amino acid sequence: CASSVGPGGSYNEQFF.

The table lists this clone with a count of one. The CDR3 DNA sequence: TGTGCCAGCAGCCCCAGAGGTATTGGCGAAAATTCACCCCTCCACTTT. Protein: CASSPRGIGENSPLHF. The chain is built from TRBV5-4 and TRBJ1-6; D call uncertain. Trimming removed 4 bases at V and 7 bases at J, with 18 bases between. CDR3 length equals 16 residues. Germline CDR1 SGHNT, CDR2 YYREEE (reference sequence). Drawing the rest from reference TRBV5-4 and TRBJ1-6, the complete variable domain is ETGVTQSPTHLIKTRGQQVTLRCSSQSGHNTVSWYQQALGQGPQFIFQYYREEENGRGNFPPRFSGLQFPNYSSELNVNALELDDSALYLCASSPRGIGENSPLHFGNGTRLTVT.

The V call is TRBV12-5, the J call TRBJ2-2; 7 nucleotides match TRBD1. Per the germline V gene, CDR1 is LGHNT and CDR2 is FRNRAP. The CDR3 covers 13 residues. V lost 6 bases to trimming and J lost 5 bases; unmatched junction nucleotides: 3. CDR3 loop: CASGEQGTGELFF. CDR3 bases: TGTGCTAGTGGCGAACAGGGGACCGGGGAGCTGTTTTTT. Combining the CDR3 with reference TRBV12-5 and TRBJ2-2 gives the whole variable domain DARVTQTPRHKVTEMGQEVTMRCQPILGHNTVFWYRQTMMQGLELLAYFRNRAPLDDSGMPKDRFSAEMPDATLATLKIQPSEPRDSAVYFCASGEQGTGELFFGEGSRLTVL.

The chain employs TRBV7-2 and TRBJ2-6; a possible D gene is TRBD2 (6 bases). CDR3 length equals 16 residues. Germline loops: CDR1 SGHTA, CDR2 FQGNSA. V lost 4 bases to trimming and J lost 2 bases, with 12 bases between them. The CDR3: CASSWRSGAGANVLTF. CDR3 nucleotide sequence: TGTGCCAGCAGCTGGAGGTCGGGGGCTGGGGCCAACGTCCTGACTTTC.

The chain recombines TRBV7-3 with TRBJ2-2, with a possible D match to TRBD2 (5 bases). V lost 5 bases and J 8 bases, leaving 24 bases between the germline ends. This CDR3 has 17 residues. Germline V gene data show CDR1 as SGHTA and CDR2 as FQGTGA. The CDR3 bases are TGTGCCAGCAGCGCGAACAAAGGAACACGGGGAACGGGGGAGCTGTTTTTT. This translates into CASSANKGTRGTGELFF. The full variable domain, in which reference TRBV7-3 and TRBJ2-2 provide the parts outside the CDR3, is GAGVSQTPSNKVTEKGKYVELRCDPISGHTALYWYRQSLGQGPEFLIYFQGTGAADDSGLPNDRFFAVRPEGSVSTLKIQRTERGDSAVYLCASSANKGTRGTGELFFGEGSRLTVL.